This TCR beta chain was sequenced in a study of T cell changes during pregnancy in multiple sclerosis. Using immunoSEQ multiplex PCR, the repertoire was profiled, and TCRdb retains in-frame clones only, with some absent. The sample consists of around 52,000 clones, about nine tenths of them appearing once. This CDR3 region has 16 residues. Germline loops: CDR1 SNHLY, CDR2 FYNNEI. The V segment lost 10 bases and the J segment 3 bases; nucleotides outside the gene matches: 13. V gene TRBV2 combines with J gene TRBJ2-7; 12 bases map to TRBD2. Sequenced material: CD4+ T cells from peripheral blood mononuclear cells, taken after pregnancy. The receptor was derived from a female donor in good health, enrolled as a control in a pregnancy study. CDR3 coding DNA: TGTGCCACCGGGGGGCTGACTAGCGGGGGAGGCTACGAGCAGTACTTC. It yields the protein CATGGLTSGGGYEQYF.